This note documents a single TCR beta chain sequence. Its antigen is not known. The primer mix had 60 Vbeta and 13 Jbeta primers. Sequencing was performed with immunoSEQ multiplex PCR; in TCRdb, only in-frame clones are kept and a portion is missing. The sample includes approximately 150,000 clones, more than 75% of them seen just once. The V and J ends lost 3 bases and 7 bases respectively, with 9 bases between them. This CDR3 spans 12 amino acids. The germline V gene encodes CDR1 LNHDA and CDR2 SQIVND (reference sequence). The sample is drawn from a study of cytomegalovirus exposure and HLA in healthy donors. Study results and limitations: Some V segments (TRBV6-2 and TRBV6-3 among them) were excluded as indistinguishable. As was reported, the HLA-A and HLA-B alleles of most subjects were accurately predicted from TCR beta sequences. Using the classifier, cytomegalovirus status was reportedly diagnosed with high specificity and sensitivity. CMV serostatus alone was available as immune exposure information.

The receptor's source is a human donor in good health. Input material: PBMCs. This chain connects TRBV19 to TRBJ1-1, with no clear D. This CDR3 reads CASSIEGDEAFF. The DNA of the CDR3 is TGTGCCAGTAGTATCGAAGGAGATGAAGCTTTCTTT. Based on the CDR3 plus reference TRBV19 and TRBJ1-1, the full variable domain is DGGITQSPKYLFRKEGQNVTLSCEQNLNHDAMYWYRQDPGQGLRLIYYSQIVNDFQKGDIAEGYSVSREKKESFPLTVTSAQKNPTAFYLCASSIEGDEAFFGQGTRLTVV.